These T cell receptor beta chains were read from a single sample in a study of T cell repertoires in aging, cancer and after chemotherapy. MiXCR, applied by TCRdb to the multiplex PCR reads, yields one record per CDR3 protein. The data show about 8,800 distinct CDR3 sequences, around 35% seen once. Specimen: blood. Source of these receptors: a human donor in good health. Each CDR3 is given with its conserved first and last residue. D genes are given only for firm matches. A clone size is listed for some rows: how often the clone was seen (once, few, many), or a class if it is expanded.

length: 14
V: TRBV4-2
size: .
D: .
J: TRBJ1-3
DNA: TGCGCCAGCAGCCAAGATGCAGGGGTCAACACCATATATTTT
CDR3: CASSQDAGVNTIYF

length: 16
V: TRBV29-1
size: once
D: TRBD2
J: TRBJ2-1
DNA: TGCAGCGTCCAAAAAGGACTAGCGGGAGGGTACAATGAGCAGTTCTTC
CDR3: CSVQKGLAGGYNEQFF

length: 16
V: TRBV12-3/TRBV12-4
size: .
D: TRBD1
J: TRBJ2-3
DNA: TGTGCCAGCAGTCCGACACGGACAGGGGTGGGGGATACGCAGTATTTT
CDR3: CASSPTRTGVGDTQYF

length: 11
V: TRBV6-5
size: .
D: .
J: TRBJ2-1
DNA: TGTGCCAGCAGTCCCCAGAATGAGCAGTTCTTC
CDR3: CASSPQNEQFF

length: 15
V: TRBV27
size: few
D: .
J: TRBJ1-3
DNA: TGTGCCAGCAGTCTGGGGGGTGCAGCTGGAAACACCATATATTTT
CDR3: CASSLGGAAGNTIYF

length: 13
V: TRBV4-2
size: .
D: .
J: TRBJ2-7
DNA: TGCGCCAGCAGCCAAGCACCCTTCTACGAGCAGTACTTC
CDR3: CASSQAPFYEQYF

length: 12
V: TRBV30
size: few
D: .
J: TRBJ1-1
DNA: TGTGCCTGGAATTGGGGATTGCCTGAAGCTTTCTTT
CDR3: CAWNWGLPEAFF

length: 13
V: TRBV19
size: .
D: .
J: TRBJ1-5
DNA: TGTGCCAGTAGTATGCGGGGGGATCAGCCCCAGCATTTT
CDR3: CASSMRGDQPQHF

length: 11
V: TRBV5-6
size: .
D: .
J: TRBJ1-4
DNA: TGTGCCAGCAGCCGCGACGTAAAACTGTTTTTT
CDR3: CASSRDVKLFF

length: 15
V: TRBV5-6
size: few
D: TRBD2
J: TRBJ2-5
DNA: TGTGCCAGCAGCTTGGCCCTAGCGGCAGGACTGACCCAGTACTTC
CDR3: CASSLALAAGLTQYF

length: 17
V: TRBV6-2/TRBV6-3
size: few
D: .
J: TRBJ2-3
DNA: TGTGCCAGCAGGATATACCGGGACCCACGGTACACAGATACGCAGTATTTT
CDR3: CASRIYRDPRYTDTQYF

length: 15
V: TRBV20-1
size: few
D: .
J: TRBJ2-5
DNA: TGCAGTGCCACCCACGGCGGAGGGGGCGAGGAGACCCAGTACTTC
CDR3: CSATHGGGGEETQYF

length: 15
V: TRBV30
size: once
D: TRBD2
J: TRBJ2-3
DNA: TGTGCCTGGGGGACTAGCGGGGGGGACACAGATACGCAGTATTTT
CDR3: CAWGTSGGDTDTQYF

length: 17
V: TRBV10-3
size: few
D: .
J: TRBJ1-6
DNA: TGTGCCATCAGTGAGTCGGGACGGACCTCCTATAATTCACCCCTCCACTTT
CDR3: CAISESGRTSYNSPLHF

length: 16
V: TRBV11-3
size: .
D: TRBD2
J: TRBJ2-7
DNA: TGTGCCAGCAGTGGGCCTGCTAGCGGGAGCGGTTACGAGCAGTACTTC
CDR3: CASSGPASGSGYEQYF

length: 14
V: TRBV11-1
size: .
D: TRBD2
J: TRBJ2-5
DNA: TGTGCCAGCACCCCGGGAGGGCTCGGAGAGACCCAGTACTTC
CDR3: CASTPGGLGETQYF

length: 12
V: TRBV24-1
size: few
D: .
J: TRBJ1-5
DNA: TGTGCCACCAGTGATGGGGGGCAGCCCCAGCATTTT
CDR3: CATSDGGQPQHF

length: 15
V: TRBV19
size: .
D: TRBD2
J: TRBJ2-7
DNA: TGTGCCAGTAGTCCCTTAACGGGGGGGCCCGGCGAGCAGTACTTC
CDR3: CASSPLTGGPGEQYF

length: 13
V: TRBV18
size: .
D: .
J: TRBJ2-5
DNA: TGTGCCAGCTTATCACAGGGTGGGGAGACCCAGTACTTC
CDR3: CASLSQGGETQYF

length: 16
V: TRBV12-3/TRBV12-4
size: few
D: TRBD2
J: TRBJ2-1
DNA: TGTGCCAGCAGTTTGACGACTAGCGGGAGGGCCACTGAGCAGTTCTTC
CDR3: CASSLTTSGRATEQFF

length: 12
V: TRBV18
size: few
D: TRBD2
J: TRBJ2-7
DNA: TGTGCCAGCTCACTCGCGGGGGAAGAGCAGTACTTC
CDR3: CASSLAGEEQYF

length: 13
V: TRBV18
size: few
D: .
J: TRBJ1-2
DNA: TGTGCCAGCTCCCCGGCTGTAGATAGTCGCTACACCTTC
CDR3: CASSPAVDSRYTF

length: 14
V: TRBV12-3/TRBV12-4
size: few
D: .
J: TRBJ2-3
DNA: TGTGCCAGCAGTTTCGGTGGGGACGCAGATACGCAGTATTTT
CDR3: CASSFGGDADTQYF

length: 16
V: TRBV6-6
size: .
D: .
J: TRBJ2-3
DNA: TGTGCCAGCAGTTACCAGGCGGGCCCAACCACAGATACGCAGTATTTT
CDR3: CASSYQAGPTTDTQYF

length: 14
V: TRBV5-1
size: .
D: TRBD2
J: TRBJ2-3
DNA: TGCGCCAGCAGCCCGGGACTAGGCACAGATACGCAGTATTTT
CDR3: CASSPGLGTDTQYF

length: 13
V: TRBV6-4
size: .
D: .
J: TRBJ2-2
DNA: TGTGCCAGCAGTCCTACAAACACCGGGGAGCTGTTTTTT
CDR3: CASSPTNTGELFF

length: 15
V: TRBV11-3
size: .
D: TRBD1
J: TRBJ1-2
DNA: TGTGCCAGCAGCTTGATCGACAGGGACCGGGGTGGCTACACCTTC
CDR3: CASSLIDRDRGGYTF

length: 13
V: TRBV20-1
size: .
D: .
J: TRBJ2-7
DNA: TGCAGTGCTAGGGGTGGGTTCGGCTACGAGCAGTACTTC
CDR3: CSARGGFGYEQYF

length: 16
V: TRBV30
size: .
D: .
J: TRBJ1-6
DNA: TGTGCCTGGGCCGGCCCCGGGGGCTCCTATAATTCACCCCTCCACTTT
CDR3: CAWAGPGGSYNSPLHF

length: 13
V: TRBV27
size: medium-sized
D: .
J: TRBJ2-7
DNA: TGTGCCAGCAGTTTCTCCCCCCCGGCCGAGCAGTACTTC
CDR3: CASSFSPPAEQYF

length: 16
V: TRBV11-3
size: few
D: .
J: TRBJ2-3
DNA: TGTGCCAGCAGCTTAATCCAGGGTCGGGGCACAGATACGCAGTATTTT
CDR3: CASSLIQGRGTDTQYF

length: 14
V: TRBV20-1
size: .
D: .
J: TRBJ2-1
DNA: TGCAGTGCTAGCCGGGGGGCACGGTACAATGAGCAGTTCTTC
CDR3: CSASRGARYNEQFF

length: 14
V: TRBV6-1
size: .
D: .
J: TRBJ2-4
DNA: TGTGCCAGCAGCCCACCCCACGCCAAAAACATTCAGTACTTC
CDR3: CASSPPHAKNIQYF

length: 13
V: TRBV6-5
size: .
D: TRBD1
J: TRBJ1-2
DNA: TGTGCCAGCAGTTACGGGACAGGGGGAGGCTACACCTTC
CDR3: CASSYGTGGGYTF

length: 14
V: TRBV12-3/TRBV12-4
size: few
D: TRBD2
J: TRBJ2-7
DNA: TGTGCCAGCAGTTTGACTAGCGGGAGTTACGAGCAGTACTTC
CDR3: CASSLTSGSYEQYF

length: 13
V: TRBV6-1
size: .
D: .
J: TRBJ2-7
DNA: TGTGCCAGCAGTGAAGCATCGGGCTACGAGCAGTACTTC
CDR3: CASSEASGYEQYF

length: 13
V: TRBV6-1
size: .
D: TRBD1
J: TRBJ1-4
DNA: TGTGCCACCTGGGACAGGCGGGATGAAAAACTGTTTTTT
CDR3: CATWDRRDEKLFF

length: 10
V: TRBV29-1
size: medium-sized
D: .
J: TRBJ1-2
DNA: TGCAGCGTTGAGGACGGGGGCTACACCTTC
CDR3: CSVEDGGYTF

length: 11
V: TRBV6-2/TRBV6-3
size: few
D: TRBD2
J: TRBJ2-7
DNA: TGTGCCGGCTCGGGGGGGGTCGAGCAGTACTTC
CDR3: CAGSGGVEQYF

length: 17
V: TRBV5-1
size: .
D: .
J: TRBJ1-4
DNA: TGCGCCAGCAGCTTGGCCGGTCAAAGGGTCCCGGGTAATCAGCTGTTTTTT
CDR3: CASSLAGQRVPGNQLFF

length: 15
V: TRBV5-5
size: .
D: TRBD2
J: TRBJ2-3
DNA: TGTGCCAGCAGCCCCCGGGGGGGCGGCACAGATACGCAGTATTTT
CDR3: CASSPRGGGTDTQYF

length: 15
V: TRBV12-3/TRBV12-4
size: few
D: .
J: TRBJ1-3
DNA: TGTGCCAGCAGTCCCGGGGGAGCCAGGGGAAACACCATATATTTT
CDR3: CASSPGGARGNTIYF

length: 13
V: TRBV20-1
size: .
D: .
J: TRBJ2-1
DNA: TGCAGTGCTGATTTAAGGCCTCTCAATGAGCAGTTCTTC
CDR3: CSADLRPLNEQFF

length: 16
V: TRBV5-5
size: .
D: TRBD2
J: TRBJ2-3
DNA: TGTGCCAGCAGCCGCAGGACTAGCGGATTGACAGATACGCAGTATTTT
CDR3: CASSRRTSGLTDTQYF

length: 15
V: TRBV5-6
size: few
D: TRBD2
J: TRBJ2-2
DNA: TGTGCCAGCACTCAGCGGGACCTGCTCGCCGGGGAGCTGTTTTTT
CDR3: CASTQRDLLAGELFF

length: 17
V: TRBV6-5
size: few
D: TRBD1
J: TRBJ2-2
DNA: TGTGCCAGCAGCTCCGGGACAGGGGGCGGGTACACCGGGGAGCTGTTTTTT
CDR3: CASSSGTGGGYTGELFF

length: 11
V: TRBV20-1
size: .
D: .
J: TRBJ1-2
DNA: TGCAGTGCTATTCCGGTGACTGGCTACACCTTC
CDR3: CSAIPVTGYTF

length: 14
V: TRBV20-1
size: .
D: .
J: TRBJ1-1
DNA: TGCAGTGCTAGAGGGACAGTGAAGAACACTGAAGCTTTCTTT
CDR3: CSARGTVKNTEAFF

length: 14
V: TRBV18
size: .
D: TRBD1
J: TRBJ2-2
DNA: TGTGCCAGCTCACAGGGACAGACTCCCGGGGAGCTGTTTTTT
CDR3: CASSQGQTPGELFF

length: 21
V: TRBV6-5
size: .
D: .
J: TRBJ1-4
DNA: TGTGCCAGCATCATAAGCACCCCCGGGGACGTCGTGTTGAAAACTAATGAAAAACTGTTTTTT
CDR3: CASIISTPGDVVLKTNEKLFF